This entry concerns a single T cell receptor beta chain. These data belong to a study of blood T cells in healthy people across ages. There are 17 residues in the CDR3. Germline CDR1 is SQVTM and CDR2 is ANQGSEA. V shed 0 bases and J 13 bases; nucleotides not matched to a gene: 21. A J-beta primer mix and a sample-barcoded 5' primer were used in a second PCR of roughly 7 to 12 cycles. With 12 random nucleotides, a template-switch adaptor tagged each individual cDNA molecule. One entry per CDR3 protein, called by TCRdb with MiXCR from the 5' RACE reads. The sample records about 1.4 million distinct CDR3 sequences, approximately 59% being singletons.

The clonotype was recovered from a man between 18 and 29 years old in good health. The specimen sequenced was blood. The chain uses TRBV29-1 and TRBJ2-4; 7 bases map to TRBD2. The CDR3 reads CSVEDHIGSGAPSRQYF. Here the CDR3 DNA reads TGCAGCGTTGAAGATCATATCGGCAGCGGGGCTCCATCGAGGCAGTACTTC.